This section outlines one T cell receptor beta chain sequence together with its context. Germline V gives CDR1 LNHDA, CDR2 SQIVND (reference sequence). Trimming took 6 bases from V and 7 from J, leaving 4 bases between them. This CDR3 is built from 11 residues. These data come from a study of CD8 T cells in Susac syndrome. RNA amounts of roughly 0.45 to 1 ug underwent reverse transcription with random hexamers. In TCRdb, the immunoSEQ multiplex PCR reads were re-called with MiXCR into one record per CDR3 protein. The sample lists 250,000 or so distinct CDR3 sequences, just over 90% occurring once. Input material: CD4+ T cells from PBMCs. This chain connects TRBV19 to TRBJ2-6; D not certain. This TCR was sampled from a human donor with multiple sclerosis. The CDR3 loop reads CASRRANVLTF. As DNA, the CDR3 is TGTGCCAGTAGAAGAGCCAACGTCCTGACTTTC.